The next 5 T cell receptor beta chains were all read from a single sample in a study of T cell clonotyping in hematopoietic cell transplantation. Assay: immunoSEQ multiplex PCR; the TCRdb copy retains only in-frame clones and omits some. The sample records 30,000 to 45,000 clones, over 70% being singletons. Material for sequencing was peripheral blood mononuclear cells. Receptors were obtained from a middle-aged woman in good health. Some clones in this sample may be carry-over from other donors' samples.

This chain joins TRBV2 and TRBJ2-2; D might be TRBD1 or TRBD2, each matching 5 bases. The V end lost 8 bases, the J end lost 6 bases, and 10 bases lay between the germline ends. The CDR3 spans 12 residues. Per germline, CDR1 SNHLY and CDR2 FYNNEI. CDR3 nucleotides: TGTGCCAGCCGCAGGGAGTCCGGGGAGCTGTTTTTT. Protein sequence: CASRRESGELFF.

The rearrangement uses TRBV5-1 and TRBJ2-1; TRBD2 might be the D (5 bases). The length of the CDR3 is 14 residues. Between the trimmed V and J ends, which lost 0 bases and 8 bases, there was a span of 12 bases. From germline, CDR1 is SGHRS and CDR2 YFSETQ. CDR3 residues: CASSLEADVYEQFF. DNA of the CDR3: TGCGCCAGCAGCTTGGAAGCGGACGTCTATGAGCAGTTCTTC.

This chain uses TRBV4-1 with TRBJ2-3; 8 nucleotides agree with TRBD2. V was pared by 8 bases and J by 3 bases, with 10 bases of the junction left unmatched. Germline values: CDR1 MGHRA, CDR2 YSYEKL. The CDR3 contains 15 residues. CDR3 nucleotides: TGCGCCAGCGTAAAAGAGGGACTAGTAACAGATACGCAGTATTTT. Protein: CASVKEGLVTDTQYF.

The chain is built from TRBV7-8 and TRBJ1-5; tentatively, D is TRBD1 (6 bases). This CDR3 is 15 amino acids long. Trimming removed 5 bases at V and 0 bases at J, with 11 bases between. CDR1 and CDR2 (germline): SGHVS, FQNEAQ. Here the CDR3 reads CASSVQGFSNQPQHF. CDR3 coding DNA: TGTGCCAGCAGCGTCCAGGGGTTTAGCAATCAGCCCCAGCATTTT.

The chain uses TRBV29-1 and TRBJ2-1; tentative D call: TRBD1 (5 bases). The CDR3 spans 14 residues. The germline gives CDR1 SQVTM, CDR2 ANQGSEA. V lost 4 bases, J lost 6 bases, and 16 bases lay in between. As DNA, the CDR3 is TGCAGCGTTGGGGGCCGCGGTCCCTTCAATGAGCAGTTCTTC. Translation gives CSVGGRGPFNEQFF.